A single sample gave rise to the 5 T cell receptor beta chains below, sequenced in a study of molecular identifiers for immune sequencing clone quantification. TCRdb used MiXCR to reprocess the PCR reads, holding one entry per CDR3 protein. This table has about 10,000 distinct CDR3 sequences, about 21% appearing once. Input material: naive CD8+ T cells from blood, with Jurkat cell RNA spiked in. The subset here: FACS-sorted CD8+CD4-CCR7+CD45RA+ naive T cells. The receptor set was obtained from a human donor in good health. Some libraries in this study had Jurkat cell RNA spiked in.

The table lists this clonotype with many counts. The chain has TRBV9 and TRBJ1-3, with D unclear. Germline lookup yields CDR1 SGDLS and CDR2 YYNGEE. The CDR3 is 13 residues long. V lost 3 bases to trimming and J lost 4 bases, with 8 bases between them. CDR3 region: CASSAKEGNTIYF. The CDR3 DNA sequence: TGTGCCAGCAGCGCGAAAGAAGGAAACACCATATATTTT.

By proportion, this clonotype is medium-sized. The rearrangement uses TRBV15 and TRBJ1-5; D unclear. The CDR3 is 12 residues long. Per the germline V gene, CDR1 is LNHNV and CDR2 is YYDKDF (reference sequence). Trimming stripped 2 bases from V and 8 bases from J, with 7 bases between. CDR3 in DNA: TGTGCCACCAGCAGAAATCCGGAGCCCCAGCATTTT. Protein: CATSRNPEPQHF.

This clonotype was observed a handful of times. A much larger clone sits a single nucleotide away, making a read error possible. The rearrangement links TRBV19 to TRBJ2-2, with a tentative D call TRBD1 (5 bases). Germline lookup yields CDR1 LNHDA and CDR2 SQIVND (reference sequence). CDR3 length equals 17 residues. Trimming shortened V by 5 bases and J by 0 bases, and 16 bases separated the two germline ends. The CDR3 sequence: CASSPRQGTSNTGELFF. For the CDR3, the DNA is TGTGCCAGTAGTCCCCGGCAGGGTACCTCGAACACCGGGGAGCTGTTTTTT. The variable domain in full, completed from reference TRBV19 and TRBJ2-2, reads DGGITQSPKYLFRKEGQNVTLSCEQNLNHDAMYWYRQDPGQGLRLIYYSQIVNDFQKGDIAEGYSVSREKKESFPLTVTSAQKNPTAFYLCASSPRQGTSNTGELFFGEGSRLTVL.

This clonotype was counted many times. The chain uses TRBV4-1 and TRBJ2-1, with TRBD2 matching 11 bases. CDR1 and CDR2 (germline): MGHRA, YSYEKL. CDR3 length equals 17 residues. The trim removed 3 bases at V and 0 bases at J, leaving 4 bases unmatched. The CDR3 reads CASSHRLAGSSYNEQFF. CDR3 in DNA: TGCGCCAGCAGCCACCGACTAGCGGGAAGCTCCTACAATGAGCAGTTCTTC.

The CDR3 is CSVRGPPLRPEQFF. The CDR3, as DNA: TGCAGCGTGCGAGGGCCCCCACTACGACCCGAGCAGTTCTTC. The chain has TRBV29-1 and TRBJ2-1, with D tentatively TRBD2 (5 bases). The CDR3 sequence is 14 residues long. The V gene lost 6 bases and the J gene lost 10 bases, with 22 bases spanning the gap. Germline-derived CDR1 and CDR2 are SQVTM and ANQGSEA.